Sequencing of this T cell receptor (beta chain) was carried out in a study of control samples from healthy donors and cancer patients. The germline V and J ends were trimmed by 7 bases and 1 base, with 6 bases remaining between them. The germline gives CDR1 KGHDR, CDR2 SFDVKD. The CDR3 length is 12 residues. Sequencing was performed with immunoSEQ multiplex PCR; in TCRdb, only in-frame clones are kept and a portion is missing. The sample has 70,000 to 85,000 clones, about nine tenths seen once. The chain couples TRBV24-1 to TRBJ1-1; the D gene is possibly TRBD1 (5 bases). This receptor was identified in a man between 45 and 60 years old in good health. The sequenced sample consisted of blood. CDR3 protein: CATSGANTEAFF. CDR3 nucleotide sequence: TGTGCCACCAGCGGGGCGAACACTGAAGCTTTCTTT.